The source of this T cell receptor beta chain is a study of cytomegalovirus exposure and HLA in healthy donors. Notes on this clone: Its specificity is unknown.

Vbeta (60) and Jbeta (13) primers were used in the PCR. Clones were sequenced by immunoSEQ multiplex PCR, and TCRdb holds only the in-frame ones, with some missing. The repertoire holds roughly 180,000 clones, 84% seen once, with 4.8% in the top ten. V was trimmed by 1 base and J by 4 bases, leaving 7 bases between them. In germline, CDR1 is LNHNV, CDR2 YYDKDF (reference sequence). CDR3 size: 14 residues. The donors, nominally healthy at sampling, likely had unrecorded immune exposures. Points from the study as a whole: In a later analysis, at a false discovery rate of 0.05, roughly 18,000 TCR beta sequences were associated with HLA alleles. A few CMV-associated chains were confirmed in vitro to be specific for CMV antigens. There were 150 to 200 TCR beta chains listed as cytomegalovirus-associated.

The clonotype was recovered from a girl aged 10 to 17 in good health and CMV-seropositive. This chain uses TRBV15 with TRBJ2-2; D remains ambiguous. The sample consisted of PBMCs. Here the CDR3 DNA reads TGTGCCACCAGCAGAGGACATAGCACCGGGGAGCTGTTTTTT. Translation gives CATSRGHSTGELFF.